The 16 T cell receptor beta chains given below trace back to one sample, sequenced in a study of PD-1 blockade in classical Hodgkin lymphoma. Relapse after autologous stem cell transplantation occurred in every patient, and brentuximab vedotin exposure varied. Sequencing used immunoSEQ multiplex PCR; TCRdb keeps in-frame clones, though not all of them. Of about 97,000 clones in the sample, around 89% were seen once. The sample in question was peripheral blood mononuclear cells (PBMCs), obtained before the second cycle of nivolumab. The receptors here all came from a human donor with classical Hodgkin lymphoma.

The chain has TRBV11-3 and TRBJ2-1; 7 bases match TRBD2. The germline CDR1 and CDR2 sequences are SGHNT and YENEEA. The trim removed 4 bases at V and 5 bases at J, leaving 5 bases unmatched. CDR3 length: 14 amino acids. CDR3 DNA: TGTGCCAGCAGCTCCCTAAGCGGGAACAATGAGCAGTTCTTC. This codes for CASSSLSGNNEQFF.

This chain joins TRBV28 and TRBJ2-2, with 11 nucleotides matching TRBD2. This CDR3 spans 16 amino acids. V dropped 2 bases and J dropped 1; count of bases not matched to a gene: 0. Looked up from germline, CDR1 is MDHEN and CDR2 is SYDVKM. In nucleotides, the CDR3 is TGTGCCAGCAGTTTAGGACTAGCGGGGAACACCGGGGAGCTGTTTTTT. It encodes CASSLGLAGNTGELFF.

This chain joins TRBV7-3 and TRBJ1-1, with D possibly being TRBD1 (5 bases). The CDR3 runs to 16 residues. Germline CDR1 reads SGHTA; CDR2 reads FQGTGA. Between the trimmed V and J ends, which lost 3 bases and 0 bases, there was a span of 14 bases. The CDR3 DNA sequence: TGTGCCAGCAGCTTCGGCCTTGGGGACGTGAACACTGAAGCTTTCTTT. It specifies CASSFGLGDVNTEAFF.

The chain has TRBV6-1 and TRBJ1-2, with 9 bases fitting TRBD1. V was clipped by 4 bases and J by 3 bases; unmatched bases: 6. The CDR3 contains 15 residues. Germline V lookup: CDR1 MNHNS, CDR2 SASEGT. This CDR3 is CASSVETGGDYGYTF. CDR3 sequence (DNA): TGTGCCAGCAGTGTAGAGACAGGGGGTGACTATGGCTACACCTTC.

This sequence joins TRBV7-9 and TRBJ1-1, with D maybe TRBD1 (5 bases). Germline assignment: CDR1 SEHNR and CDR2 FQNEAQ (reference sequence). The V gene lost 1 base and the J gene lost 0 bases, with 15 bases spanning the gap. The CDR3 consists of 17 residues. CDR3 residues: CASSLDKGWGLNTEAFF. In nucleotides, the CDR3 is TGTGCCAGCAGCTTAGATAAAGGTTGGGGCCTGAACACTGAAGCTTTCTTT.

This clone was recorded at least ten times. This specimen includes other DNA sequences encoding the same CDR3. This chain uses TRBV7-9 with TRBJ1-2, with TRBD1 identical over 7 bases. Germline V lookup: CDR1 SEHNR, CDR2 FQNEAQ (reference sequence). The CDR3 loop spans 12 amino acids. The J segment lost 8 bases and the V segment lost 1 base, leaving 1 base of the junction unmatched. As DNA, the CDR3 is TGTGCCAGCAGCTTAGAACAGGGGGGCTACACCTTC. This encodes CASSLEQGGYTF.

The chain uses TRBV7-2 and TRBJ1-2; a possible D gene is TRBD1 (6 bases). The CDR3 totals 13 residues. Between the trimmed V and J ends, which lost 11 bases and 8 bases, there was a span of 21 bases. CDR1 is SGHTA and CDR2 is FQGNSA in the germline V gene. This CDR3 reads CALPPGGPGGYTF. CDR3 in DNA: TGTGCCTTACCGCCGGGGGGCCCTGGGGGCTACACCTTC.

V gene TRBV30 combines with J gene TRBJ1-1; 9 bases are shared with TRBD1. CDR1 is GTSNPN, CDR2 SVGIG, per germline (reference sequence). Germline trimming cut 5 bases from V and 1 base from J; bases unmatched to any gene: 8. CDR3 length: 15 amino acids. The CDR3 loop is CAWSSGTGRNTEAFF. DNA of the CDR3: TGTGCCTGGTCATCCGGGACAGGGCGGAACACTGAAGCTTTCTTT.

The chain combines TRBV6-4 with TRBJ2-3; 10 bases line up with TRBD2. The germline V gene encodes CDR1 MRHNA and CDR2 SNTAGT. V gave up 5 bases and J gave up 3 bases; unmatched junction bases: 5. This CDR3 has 15 residues. The CDR3 protein is CASSQRGGATDTQYF. The CDR3, as DNA: TGTGCCAGCAGTCAGCGGGGGGGCGCTACAGATACGCAGTATTTT.

The chain carries TRBV30 and TRBJ1-5, with 10 positions matching TRBD1. Germline V gene data show CDR1 as GTSNPN and CDR2 as SVGIG (reference sequence). This CDR3 region has 14 residues. V lost 7 bases and J lost 0; bases outside the gene matches: 3. The chain's CDR3 is CALGQGYSNQPQHF. In DNA, the CDR3 is TGTGCCTTGGGACAGGGGTATAGCAATCAGCCCCAGCATTTT.

The chain uses TRBV7-9 and TRBJ2-7; 7 bases match TRBD1. The CDR3 covers 12 residues. The J segment lost 6 bases and the V segment lost 3 bases, leaving 2 bases of the junction unmatched. From germline, CDR1 is SEHNR and CDR2 FQNEAQ (reference sequence). The CDR3 DNA reads as TGTGCCAGCAGCTTTACAGGGGCCGAGCAGTACTTC. It translates to CASSFTGAEQYF.

The chain recombines TRBV5-4 with TRBJ1-2; possible D gene TRBD1, 5 bases. CDR3 length equals 16 residues. Trimming removed 2 bases from V and 1 base from J, with 15 bases in between. Germline CDR1 SGHNT, CDR2 YYREEE (reference sequence). The CDR3 here is CASSFFRDQGNYGYTF. In nucleotides, the CDR3 is TGTGCCAGCAGCTTTTTTAGGGATCAGGGTAACTATGGCTACACCTTC.

This sequence joins TRBV5-1 and TRBJ1-1; TRBD1 aligns across 10 bases. The CDR3 runs to 14 residues. With 4 bases clipped from V and 10 bases from J, the junction kept 10 bases outside the gene matches. CDR1 is SGHRS and CDR2 is YFSETQ in the germline V gene. The CDR3 nucleotides are TGCGCCAGCAGCCTAGGACAGGGGGTTGAAGGAGCTTTCTTT. Protein product: CASSLGQGVEGAFF.

This sequence joins TRBV19 and TRBJ2-2, with a possible D match to TRBD1 (5 bases). V lost 9 bases, J lost 0 bases, and 14 bases lay in between. Germline V CDR1 and CDR2: LNHDA, SQIVND (reference sequence). The CDR3 loop spans 15 amino acids. DNA of the CDR3: TGTGCCAGCGTCGCCGACAGACCGAACACCGGGGAGCTGTTTTTT. It is translated as CASVADRPNTGELFF.

This clone was found once. The chain combines TRBV2 with TRBJ2-3; the match to TRBD2 covers 14 bases. V was pared by 7 bases and J by 1 base, with 4 bases of the junction left unmatched. The CDR3 has 16 residues. Germline V gene lookup returns CDR1 SNHLY and CDR2 FYNNEI. For the CDR3, the DNA is TGTGCCAGCAAGTCGGGACTAGCGGGGGGCACAGATACGCAGTATTTT. Its protein product is CASKSGLAGGTDTQYF. The full variable domain, its missing parts supplied by reference TRBV2 and TRBJ2-3, is EPEVTQTPSHQVTQMGQEVILRCVPISNHLYFYWYRQILGQKVEFLVSFYNNEISEKSEIFDDQFSVERPDGSNFTLKIRSTKLEDSAMYFCASKSGLAGGTDTQYFGPGTRLTVL.

V is TRBV25-1 and J is TRBJ2-7; possibly TRBD1 or TRBD2 for D (6 bases each). V was shortened by 5 bases and J by 6 bases, with 17 bases between the two germline ends. CDR1 and CDR2 from the germline V gene are MGHDK and SYGVNS. The CDR3 loop spans 14 amino acids. CDR3 amino acids: CASSQQVKGGEQYF. CDR3 nucleotides: TGTGCCAGCAGTCAACAGGTCAAGGGGGGCGAGCAGTACTTC.